The present T cell receptor beta chain was sequenced within a study of blood T cells in healthy people across ages. With a J-beta primer mix and a sample-barcoded 5' primer, a second PCR ran 7 to 11 cycles. TCRdb re-analysed the 5' RACE reads in MiXCR, keeping a single row per CDR3 protein. The table lists 650,000 to 800,000 distinct CDR3 sequences, around 45% of them singletons. The CDR3 totals 15 residues. Trimming at V came to 7 bases and at J to 0 bases, leaving 3 bases not matched to a gene. The germline CDR1 and CDR2 sequences are KGHDR and SFDVKD. The chain uses TRBV24-1 and TRBJ2-2, with 8 nucleotides matching TRBD1. This sequence originates from a man between 60 and 75 years old in good health. Sequenced input: blood. CDR3: CATRDRDANTGELFF. Written as DNA, the CDR3 is TGTGCCACCAGGGACAGGGACGCGAACACCGGGGAGCTGTTTTTT.